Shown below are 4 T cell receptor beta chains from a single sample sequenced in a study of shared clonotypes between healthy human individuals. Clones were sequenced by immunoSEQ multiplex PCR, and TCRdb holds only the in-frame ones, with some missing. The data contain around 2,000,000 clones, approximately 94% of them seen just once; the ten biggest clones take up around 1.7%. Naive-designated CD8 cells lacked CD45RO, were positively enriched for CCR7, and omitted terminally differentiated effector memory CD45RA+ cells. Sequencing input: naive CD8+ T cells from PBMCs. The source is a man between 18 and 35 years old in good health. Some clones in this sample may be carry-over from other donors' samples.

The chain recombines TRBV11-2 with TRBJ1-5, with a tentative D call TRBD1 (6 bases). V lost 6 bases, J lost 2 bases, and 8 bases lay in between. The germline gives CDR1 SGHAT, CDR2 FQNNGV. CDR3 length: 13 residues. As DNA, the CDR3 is TGTGCCAGCAGTTCAGGGGGCAATCAGCCCCAGCATTTT. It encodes CASSSGGNQPQHF.

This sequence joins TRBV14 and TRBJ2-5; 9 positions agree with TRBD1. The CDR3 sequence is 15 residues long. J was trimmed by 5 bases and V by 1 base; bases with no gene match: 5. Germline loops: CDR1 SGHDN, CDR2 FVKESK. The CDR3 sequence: CASSQVQGAWETQYF. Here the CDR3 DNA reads TGTGCCAGCAGCCAAGTACAGGGGGCATGGGAGACCCAGTACTTC.

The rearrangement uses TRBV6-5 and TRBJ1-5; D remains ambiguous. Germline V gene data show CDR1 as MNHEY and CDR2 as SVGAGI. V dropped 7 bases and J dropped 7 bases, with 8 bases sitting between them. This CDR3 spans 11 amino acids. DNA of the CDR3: TGTGCCAGCACCCTTTGCCAGCCCCAGCATTTT. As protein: CASTLCQPQHF.

The CDR3 sequence: CASSYPRTGHGELFF. CDR3 bases: TGTGCCAGCAGTTACCCCCGGACAGGGCACGGGGAGCTGTTTTTT. V is TRBV6-5 and J is TRBJ2-2; 8 nucleotides agree with TRBD1. With 2 bases clipped from V and 7 bases from J, the junction kept 6 bases outside the gene matches. The germline gives CDR1 MNHEY, CDR2 SVGAGI. The CDR3 spans 15 residues.